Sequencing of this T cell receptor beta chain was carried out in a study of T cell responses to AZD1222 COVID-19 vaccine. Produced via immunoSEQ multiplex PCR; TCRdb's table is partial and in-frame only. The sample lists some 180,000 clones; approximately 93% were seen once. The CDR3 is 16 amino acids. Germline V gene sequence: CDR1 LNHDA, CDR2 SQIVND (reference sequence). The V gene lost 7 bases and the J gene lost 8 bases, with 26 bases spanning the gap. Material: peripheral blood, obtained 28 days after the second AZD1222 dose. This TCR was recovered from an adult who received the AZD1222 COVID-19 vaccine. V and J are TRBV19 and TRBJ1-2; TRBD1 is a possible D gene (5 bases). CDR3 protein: CASTLGGRSGIWGYTF. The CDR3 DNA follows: TGTGCCAGTACCCTTGGGGGACGGTCGGGGATTTGGGGCTACACCTTC.